This is a list of T cell receptor beta chains from one sample in a study of blood T cell repertoires in COVID-19. The repertoire was sequenced with immunoSEQ multiplex PCR; TCRdb's copy has only in-frame clones and lacks some. Of roughly 150,000 clones detected, 70% to 90% appear once; the ten largest clones hold just over 2.5%. Sequencing was done on a sample of peripheral blood. Receptors originate from a woman older than 75 with COVID-19, enrolled during active disease. Both conserved end residues are part of each CDR3. A D gene is named only where the DNA matches it firmly. Clone size is stated in some rows and not others, as once, few, many or a class when expanded.

TRBD2	-	TRBJ2-5	TRBV4-1	CASSQGPGGLAGLETQYF	TGCGCCAGCAGCCAAGGGCCAGGCGGACTAGCGGGATTGGAGACCCAGTACTTC
-	-	TRBJ2-7	TRBV5-4	CASSLKGGGGFEQYF	TGTGCCAGCAGCTTAAAGGGCGGGGGCGGATTCGAGCAGTACTTC
TRBD1	-	TRBJ2-5	TRBV7-2	CASSRGLGETQYF	TGTGCCAGCAGTAGGGGGCTGGGAGAGACCCAGTACTTC
TRBD2	-	TRBJ2-2	TRBV19	CASTPGLAVNTGELFF	TGTGCCAGTACTCCGGGACTAGCGGTTAACACCGGGGAGCTGTTTTTT
-	once	TRBJ2-7	TRBV9	CASSVEGEGLSEQYF	TGTGCCAGCAGCGTAGAGGGGGAGGGCCTGAGTGAGCAGTACTTC
TRBD1	-	TRBJ2-5	TRBV6-5	CASRETGAETQYF	TGTGCCAGCAGGGAGACAGGGGCAGAGACCCAGTACTTC
-	-	TRBJ2-6	TRBV7-9	CASSLDRVDGANVLTF	TGTGCCAGCAGCTTAGACAGGGTCGATGGGGCCAACGTCCTGACTTTC
TRBD1	-	TRBJ1-2	TRBV28	CASRQTGTVYGYTF	TGTGCCAGCAGGCAAACCGGGACAGTCTATGGCTACACCTTC
TRBD1	once	TRBJ2-3	TRBV5-1	CASRQGTTDTQYF	TGCGCCAGCAGACAGGGGACAACAGATACGCAGTATTTT
TRBD1	-	TRBJ2-3	TRBV5-4	CASSPDRARTDTQYF	TGTGCCAGCAGCCCGGACAGGGCCCGCACAGATACGCAGTATTTT
-	-	TRBJ2-1	TRBV19	CASSMDSGDYNEQFF	TGTGCCAGTAGTATGGATAGCGGAGACTACAATGAGCAGTTCTTC
TRBD2	-	TRBJ2-5	TRBV24-1	CATMGGREAGETQYF	TGTGCCACCATGGGGGGGCGGGAGGCCGGAGAGACCCAGTACTTC
-	-	TRBJ1-5	TRBV29-1	CSVARGVDQPQHF	TGCAGCGTCGCCCGGGGGGTTGATCAGCCCCAGCATTTT
TRBD1	-	TRBJ2-5	TRBV19	CASSRTGALQETQYF	TGTGCCAGTAGTCGGACAGGGGCCCTCCAAGAGACCCAGTACTTC
TRBD2	once	TRBJ2-1	TRBV9	CASSVFTGTSGYNEQFF	TGTGCCAGCAGCGTATTTACTGGGACTAGCGGCTACAATGAGCAGTTCTTC
-	-	TRBJ2-6	TRBV19	CASSSGDGANVLTF	TGTGCCAGTAGTTCAGGGGATGGGGCCAACGTCCTGACTTTC
-	-	TRBJ2-5	TRBV4-1	CASSQASGGTGETQYF	TGCGCCAGCAGCCAAGCCTCGGGAGGCACAGGGGAGACCCAGTACTTC
-	-	TRBJ2-1	TRBV27	CASSSRGHEQFF	TGTGCCAGCAGTTCCCGTGGGCATGAGCAGTTCTTC
-	-	TRBJ2-7	TRBV7-9	CASTASLYEQYF	TGTGCCAGCACCGCGTCCCTCTACGAGCAGTACTTC
-	-	TRBJ1-1	TRBV2	CASSEWRSNTEAFF	TGTGCCAGCAGTGAATGGCGGAGTAACACTGAAGCTTTCTTT
-	-	TRBJ2-4	TRBV15	CATLPRDGNIQYF	TGTGCCACCCTTCCGAGGGATGGAAACATTCAGTACTTC
-	-	TRBJ2-7	TRBV6-2/TRBV6-3	CASSYTGPYEQYF	TGTGCCAGCAGTTACACAGGGCCATACGAGCAGTACTTC
-	-	TRBJ1-3	TRBV4-2	CASSQEIEGNTIYF	TGTGCCAGCAGCCAAGAAATAGAAGGAAACACCATATATTTT
TRBD1	-	TRBJ1-5	TRBV11-1	CASSSDREQPQHF	TGTGCCAGCAGCTCGGACAGGGAGCAGCCCCAGCATTTT
-	-	TRBJ2-3	TRBV7-2	CASSTPPSTDTQYF	TGTGCCAGCAGCACACCGCCCTCCACAGATACGCAGTATTTT
TRBD1	-	TRBJ1-1	TRBV5-6	CASSSTGTGGDEAFF	TGTGCCAGCAGCTCGACGGGGACAGGGGGTGATGAAGCTTTCTTT
-	-	TRBJ1-1	TRBV28	CASRLSPTEAFF	TGTGCCAGCCGACTAAGTCCCACTGAAGCTTTCTTT
TRBD2	-	TRBJ2-3	TRBV7-9	CASSFPQAGTGDTQYF	TGTGCCAGCAGCTTCCCCCAAGCGGGAACGGGAGATACGCAGTATTTT